The 29 T cell receptor beta chains below all came from one sample that was sequenced in a study of chemoradiotherapy in HPV16-positive cancers. Produced via immunoSEQ multiplex PCR; TCRdb's table is partial and in-frame only. The top ten clones hold over 15% of a sample with about 27,000 clones, more than 85% of them seen once. Sequences were derived from blood, sampled from a patient who underwent chemoradiotherapy. The receptors derive from a human donor with HPV-associated anogenital cancer.

V is TRBV7-2 and J is TRBJ2-5; possibly TRBD2 for D (8 bases). The germline V and J ends were trimmed by 4 bases and 0 bases, with 12 bases remaining between them. This CDR3 is built from 15 residues. Germline V lookup: CDR1 SGHTA, CDR2 FQGNSA. The DNA for the CDR3 is TGTGCCAGCAGCTCCGGGAGGGGGCACCAAGAGACCCAGTACTTC. This sequence encodes CASSSGRGHQETQYF.

This rearrangement joins TRBV19 to TRBJ1-2, with D tentatively TRBD1 (5 bases). V gave up 3 bases and J gave up 6 bases, with 11 bases separating them. Germline V CDR1 and CDR2: LNHDA, SQIVND (reference sequence). The CDR3 is 13 amino acids. DNA for the CDR3: TGTGCCAGTAGTATCACTGGGGCAGATGGCTACACCTTC. Translated, it gives CASSITGADGYTF.

The gene calls are TRBV28 and TRBJ1-5; possible D gene TRBD1, 5 bases. V gave up 3 bases and J gave up 0 bases, with 12 bases separating them. The CDR3 extends over 16 amino acids. Per germline, CDR1 MDHEN and CDR2 SYDVKM. The CDR3 protein is CASSFVWGYSNQPQHF. The CDR3 DNA reads as TGTGCCAGCAGTTTCGTCTGGGGCTATAGCAATCAGCCCCAGCATTTT.

The genes are TRBV28 and TRBJ2-7; TRBD1 aligns across 8 bases. This CDR3 is built from 12 residues. The ends lost 11 bases at V and 6 bases at J; junction bases unmatched: 9. Germline V lookup: CDR1 MDHEN, CDR2 SYDVKM. CDR3 residues: CALNRGSGEQYF. CDR3 nucleotides: TGTGCCTTAAACAGGGGGAGCGGCGAGCAGTACTTC.

This chain uses TRBV28 with TRBJ2-7; weak D call: TRBD1 (6 bases). CDR3 size: 14 residues. Trimming stripped 6 bases from V and 6 bases from J, with 18 bases between. Germline V gives CDR1 MDHEN, CDR2 SYDVKM. The CDR3 DNA reads as TGTGCCAGCAGCGACAGGTGGAGTTTAGGCGAGCAGTACTTC. It codes for CASSDRWSLGEQYF.

The chain is built from TRBV7-9 and TRBJ2-1, with TRBD2 matching 12 bases. J gave up 0 bases and V 4 bases, and 7 bases lay outside the gene matches. The germline CDR1 and CDR2 sequences are SEHNR and FQNEAQ (reference sequence). The CDR3 contains 18 residues. The CDR3 here is CASSSLLAGGSSYNEQFF. The CDR3 coding sequence is TGTGCCAGCAGCTCCTTACTAGCGGGAGGCAGCTCCTACAATGAGCAGTTCTTC.

The chain uses TRBV28 and TRBJ2-2; 10 positions agree with TRBD1. The CDR3 length is 18 residues. V gave up 5 bases and J gave up 7 bases; unmatched junction bases: 16. CDR1 is MDHEN, CDR2 SYDVKM, per germline. The CDR3 protein is CASSGLPTTGGKDGELFF. The CDR3 nucleotides read TGTGCCAGCAGTGGACTGCCTACGACAGGGGGCAAGGACGGGGAGCTGTTTTTT.

The chain employs TRBV7-2 and TRBJ2-3; D perhaps matches TRBD2 (5 bases). The CDR3 totals 16 residues. Germline V gene data show CDR1 as SGHTA and CDR2 as FQGNSA. The V gene lost 1 base and the J gene lost 4 bases, with 15 bases spanning the gap. This CDR3 reads CASSLGGASAADTQYF. CDR3 in DNA: TGTGCCAGCAGCTTAGGAGGAGCCTCAGCGGCAGATACGCAGTATTTT.

The rearrangement joins TRBV11-2 to TRBJ1-1; perhaps TRBD1 as D (5 bases). V was cut by 2 bases and J by 7 bases, with 14 bases left in between. Germline CDR1 reads SGHAT; CDR2 reads FQNNGV. The CDR3 covers 14 residues. CDR3 region: CASSLFGTEDEAFF. The CDR3 DNA sequence: TGTGCCAGCAGCTTATTCGGGACGGAAGATGAAGCTTTCTTT.

The chain has TRBV2 and TRBJ2-5; TRBD2 agrees at 13 bases. This CDR3 has 14 residues. The V gene's germline CDR1 is SNHLY and CDR2 FYNNEI. V trimming: 11 bases; J trimming: 7 bases; junction bases outside the gene matches: 10. The CDR3 here is CAGGLAGAWGTQYF. In DNA, the CDR3 is TGTGCCGGTGGACTAGCGGGGGCCTGGGGGACCCAGTACTTC. The entire variable domain, with the rest obtained from reference TRBV2 and TRBJ2-5, is as follows: EPEVTQTPSHQVTQMGQEVILRCVPISNHLYFYWYRQILGQKVEFLVSFYNNEISEKSEIFDDQFSVERPDGSNFTLKIRSTKLEDSAMYFCAGGLAGAWGTQYFGPGTRLLVL.

The chain carries TRBV18 and TRBJ2-1, with 10 bases aligning to TRBD1. The trim removed 3 bases at V and 15 bases at J, leaving 14 bases unmatched. The length of the CDR3 is 15 residues. Germline lookup yields CDR1 KGHSH and CDR2 LQKENI. The CDR3 spells CASSPGTGAPSGRFF. In nucleotides, the CDR3 is TGTGCCAGCTCACCGGGGACAGGGGCCCCAAGTGGGCGGTTCTTC.

The rearrangement links TRBV29-1 to TRBJ2-1; D is unclear. CDR3 size: 12 residues. Between the trimmed V and J ends, which lost 1 base and 6 bases, there was a span of 7 bases. CDR1 is SQVTM, CDR2 ANQGSEA, per germline. For the CDR3, the DNA is TGCAGCGTTGAAGTGCGCTTCAATGAGCAGTTCTTC. It yields the protein CSVEVRFNEQFF.

The rearrangement joins TRBV4-1 to TRBJ1-2, with D hard to call. V lost 1 base to trimming and J lost 8 bases, with 8 bases between them. CDR1 and CDR2 (germline): MGHRA, YSYEKL. CDR3 length equals 12 residues. The CDR3 region has the DNA TGCGCCAGCAGCCAAGTGGGCGGGGGCTACACCTTC. Protein product: CASSQVGGGYTF.

In regard to this clone: One junction end does not reproduce the germline sequence, and a read error may be involved. The J gene is TRBJ1-1, the V gene TRBV18; 7 bases agree with TRBD1. The germline gives CDR1 KGHSH, CDR2 LQKENI. CDR3 length: 14 amino acids. CDR3 coding DNA: TGTGCCAGCTCTCCACAGGGGCGAGTCACTGAAGCTTTCTTT. It encodes CASSPQGRVTEAFF.

The rearrangement links TRBV28 to TRBJ2-7; D is tentatively TRBD1 or TRBD2 (7 bases each). This CDR3 has 17 residues. V lost 4 bases, J lost 6 bases, and 25 bases lay in between. Looked up from germline, CDR1 is MDHEN and CDR2 is SYDVKM. CDR3 in DNA: TGTGCCAGCAGTTCCCCCAGGGGGGGAGGTTCTCGGTTCGAGCAGTACTTC. This encodes CASSSPRGGGSRFEQYF.

The chain uses TRBV30 and TRBJ2-6, with 9 bases aligning to TRBD1. Trimming removed 4 bases from V and 3 bases from J; junction bases left unmatched: 13. The CDR3 length is 18 residues. CDR1 GTSNPN and CDR2 SVGIG come from the germline V gene (reference sequence). The chain's CDR3 is CAWNLAGQGVFGANVLTF. The CDR3 bases are TGTGCCTGGAACCTTGCGGGACAGGGAGTCTTTGGGGCCAACGTCCTGACTTTC.

The rearrangement joins TRBV29-1 to TRBJ1-1; 7 nucleotides agree with TRBD1. Per germline, CDR1 SQVTM and CDR2 ANQGSEA. The CDR3 has 14 residues. After removal of 1 base from V and 4 bases from J, the junction contained 6 bases not matched to a gene. CDR3 sequence reads: CSVEGGTVSTEAFF. As DNA, the CDR3 is TGCAGCGTTGAAGGTGGGACAGTGAGCACTGAAGCTTTCTTT.

This chain joins TRBV7-6 and TRBJ1-1; D ambiguous. Germline V gene data show CDR1 as SGHVS and CDR2 as FNYEAQ. The CDR3 has 14 amino acids. Trimming cost V 1 base and J 0 bases, with 6 bases left between them. In DNA form, the CDR3 reads TGTGCCAGCAGCTTAGGAGGGATGAACACTGAAGCTTTCTTT. Residues: CASSLGGMNTEAFF. Drawing the rest from reference TRBV7-6 and TRBJ1-1, the complete variable domain is GAGVSQSPRYKVTKRGQDVALRCDPISGHVSLYWYRQALGQGPEFLTYFNYEAQQDKSGLPNDRFSAERPEGSISTLTIQRTEQRDSAMYRCASSLGGMNTEAFFGQGTRLTVV.

The DNA for the CDR3 is TGTGCCAGCAGCCAAGATTTAGGTGTACCGAATTCACCCCTCCACTTT. Its translation is CASSQDLGVPNSPLHF. V and J are TRBV4-2 and TRBJ1-6; D unresolved. The CDR3 contains 16 residues. Germline V gene lookup returns CDR1 LGHNA and CDR2 YNFKEQ. V lost 0 bases and J 7 bases, leaving 13 bases between the germline ends.

The V gene is TRBV5-8, the J gene TRBJ2-3; 10 bases map to TRBD2. CDR3 length: 15 amino acids. Looked up from germline, CDR1 is SGHTS and CDR2 is YDEGEE. Trimming removed 5 bases from V and 2 bases from J; junction bases left unmatched: 5. CDR3 DNA: TGTGCCAGCAGGACGACTAGCGGGTACACAGATACGCAGTATTTT. As protein: CASRTTSGYTDTQYF.

This clone turned up a few times. The chain links TRBV19 to TRBJ2-7; D unresolved. Germline CDR1 reads LNHDA; CDR2 reads SQIVND (reference sequence). V gave up 3 bases and J gave up 4 bases, with 10 bases separating them. The CDR3 is 13 residues long. The CDR3 loop reads CASSITTSYEQYF. In DNA, the CDR3 is TGTGCCAGTAGTATCACGACGTCGTACGAGCAGTACTTC.

This chain uses TRBV10-2 with TRBJ2-7; D ambiguous. Germline CDR1 WSHSY, CDR2 SAAADI. Trimming pared 3 bases from V and 0 bases from J, leaving 12 bases between. This CDR3 region has 15 residues. Written as DNA, the CDR3 is TGCGCCAGCAGTGATTTTGATAAAACCTCCTACGAGCAGTACTTC. It specifies CASSDFDKTSYEQYF.

The chain joins TRBV13 to TRBJ2-2; D not certain. Germline CDR1 reads PRHDT; CDR2 reads FYEKMQ (reference sequence). The CDR3 has 15 residues. Trimming removed 5 bases at V and 4 bases at J, with 14 bases between. CDR3 DNA sequence: TGTGCCAGCAGCCCCCGCCAGTTACCCACCGGGGAGCTGTTTTTT. The encoded protein is CASSPRQLPTGELFF.

The chain carries TRBV19 and TRBJ1-2, with D possibly matching TRBD1 (6 bases). From germline, CDR1 is LNHDA and CDR2 SQIVND (reference sequence). CDR3 length: 14 residues. V was pared by 5 bases and J by 8 bases, with 18 bases between. The CDR3: CASSRGGGGYGYTF. CDR3 nucleotides: TGTGCCAGTAGTCGCGGGGGAGGGGGATACGGCTACACCTTC.

The J gene is TRBJ2-2, the V gene TRBV21-1; the D call of TRBD1 is as the table states it, not checked on the DNA. TRBV21-1 is a pseudogene locus. The CDR3 consists of 15 residues. CDR3 sequence: CASSNPGQNTGELFF. DNA of the CDR3: TGTGCCAGCAGCAACCCCGGACAGAACACCGGGGAGCTGTTTTTT.

The gene calls are TRBV5-1 and TRBJ2-3; D is perhaps TRBD1 (5 bases). Trimming pared 2 bases from V and 2 bases from J, leaving 9 bases between. Germline V gene lookup returns CDR1 SGHRS and CDR2 YFSETQ. The CDR3 is made up of 14 amino acids. The CDR3 DNA sequence: TGCGCCAGCAGCTTACAGGTGATCACAGATACGCAGTATTTT. It yields the protein CASSLQVITDTQYF.

This rearrangement joins TRBV5-1 to TRBJ2-1, with D possibly being TRBD1 (6 bases). This CDR3 spans 14 amino acids. Germline CDR1 and CDR2: SGHRS and YFSETQ. V was cut by 4 bases and J by 5 bases, with 13 bases left in between. The CDR3 DNA reads TGCGCCAGCAGCGACGGGACACCAAACAATGAGCAGTTCTTC. This gives the protein CASSDGTPNNEQFF.

The CDR3 here is CASSLVETGGRETQYF. CDR3 DNA: TGTGCCAGCAGCTTAGTGGAAACAGGGGGAAGGGAGACCCAGTACTTC. The chain has TRBV11-2 and TRBJ2-5, with 8 bases lining up with TRBD1. The CDR3 is made up of 16 amino acids. J lost 5 bases, V lost 1 base, and 9 bases had no gene match. Germline CDR1 reads SGHAT; CDR2 reads FQNNGV.

This clone was observed a handful of times. As DNA, the CDR3 is TGCGCCAGCAGCCCGCGTGTTGTAGGCGAAGCTTTCTTT. Its translation: CASSPRVVGEAFF. V is TRBV4-3 and J is TRBJ1-1; D is undetermined. V dropped 4 bases and J dropped 8 bases, with 14 bases sitting between them. From germline, CDR1 is LGHNA and CDR2 YSLEER. This CDR3 is built from 13 residues.